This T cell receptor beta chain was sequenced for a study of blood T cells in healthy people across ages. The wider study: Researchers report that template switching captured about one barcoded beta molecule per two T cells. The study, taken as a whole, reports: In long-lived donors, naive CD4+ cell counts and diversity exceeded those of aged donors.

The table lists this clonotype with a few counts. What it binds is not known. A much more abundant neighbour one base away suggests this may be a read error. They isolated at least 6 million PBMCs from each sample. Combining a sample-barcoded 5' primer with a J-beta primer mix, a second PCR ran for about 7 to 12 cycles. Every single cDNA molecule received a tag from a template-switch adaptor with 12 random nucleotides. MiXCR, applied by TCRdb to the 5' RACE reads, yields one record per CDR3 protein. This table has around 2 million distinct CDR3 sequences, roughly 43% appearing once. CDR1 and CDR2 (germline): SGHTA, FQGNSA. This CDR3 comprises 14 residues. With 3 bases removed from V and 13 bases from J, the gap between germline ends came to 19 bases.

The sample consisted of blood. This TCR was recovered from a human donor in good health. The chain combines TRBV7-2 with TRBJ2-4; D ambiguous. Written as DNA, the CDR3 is TGTGCCAGCAGCTTGGACGGATCCTACAATGAGCAGTACTTC. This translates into CASSLDGSYNEQYF.